These 21 T cell receptor beta chains came from one sample sequenced in a study of human T cells and chemical hapten exposure. Described time point: patch test 3, about 24 weeks after DPC sensitization. The treatment denotes: therapeutic diphenylcyclopropenone sensitization with weekly scalp DPC. MiXCR, applied by TCRdb to the RACE reads, yields one record per CDR3 protein. The data contain 180,000 or so distinct CDR3 sequences, 20% to 25% of them singletons. Material: whole blood, obtained in connection with sensitization to the hapten diphenylcyclopropenone (DPC). These receptors all come from a woman aged 35 to 49 with alopecia areata. Some clones in this sample may be carry-over from other donors' samples.

This clonotype has only a few counts. The chain combines TRBV2 with TRBJ2-2, with TRBD2 as a possible D gene (5 bases). This CDR3 contains 14 residues. The V end was cut by 3 bases, the J end by 5 bases, with 10 bases between. Germline CDR1 and CDR2: SNHLY and FYNNEI. CDR3 DNA sequence: TGTGCCAGCAGTGACCTAGCAAGGACCGGGGAGCTGTTTTTT. Translated: CASSDLARTGELFF.

There are a few counts of this clonotype. In nucleotides, the CDR3 is TGCGCCAGCAGCCAAGGAGCACTAGCGATCGGGGAGCTGTTTTTT. Translated, it gives CASSQGALAIGELFF. V usage is TRBV4-3 and J usage is TRBJ2-2; 7 bases match TRBD2. Germline CDR1 and CDR2: LGHNA and YSLEER. The CDR3 is 15 amino acids. Germline trimming cut 1 base from V and 7 bases from J; bases unmatched to any gene: 6.

The J gene is TRBJ1-2, the V gene TRBV28, with D perhaps TRBD1 (6 bases). V dropped 2 bases and J dropped 5 bases, with 15 bases sitting between them. Germline CDR1 MDHEN, CDR2 SYDVKM. The CDR3 contains 15 residues. The CDR3 sequence: CASSLQGGSGYGYTF. In DNA form, the CDR3 reads TGTGCCAGCAGTTTACAAGGGGGTTCGGGATATGGCTACACCTTC.

In its sample, this clonotype was seen a few times. The chain couples TRBV27 to TRBJ2-2, with 14 nucleotides matching TRBD2. The CDR3 loop spans 18 amino acids. With V trimmed by 0 bases and J by 4 bases, 4 bases remained unmatched. Germline lookup yields CDR1 MNHEY and CDR2 SMNVEV (reference sequence). The CDR3 sequence: CASSLSGTSGSLTGELFF. CDR3 DNA sequence: TGTGCCAGCAGTTTATCGGGGACTAGCGGGAGTCTCACCGGGGAGCTGTTTTTT.

Concerning this clonotype: This may be a read error: a much more frequent sequence differs by one nucleotide. This chain links TRBV18 with TRBJ1-1; 7 bases map to TRBD1. Germline lookup yields CDR1 KGHSH and CDR2 LQKENI. The CDR3 extends over 14 amino acids. This chain's CDR3 is CASSSQGLKTEAFF. The DNA for the CDR3 is TGTGCCAGCTCGTCACAGGGGCTGAAAACTGAAGCTTTCTTT.

This clonotype was counted between two and nine times. The J gene is TRBJ1-1, the V gene TRBV12-3 or TRBV12-4; no definite D call. V lost 8 bases and J 4 bases, leaving 14 bases between the germline ends. This CDR3 comprises 13 residues. The CDR3 protein is CASGPYSGTEAFF. For the CDR3, the DNA is TGTGCCAGCGGACCATATTCGGGCACTGAAGCTTTCTTT.

Here the CDR3 DNA reads TGCAGCGGGTTAGCGGGGAACAATGAGCAGTTCTTC. This sequence encodes CSGLAGNNEQFF. This sequence joins TRBV29-1 and TRBJ2-1; 8 bases map to TRBD2. The V and J ends lost 7 bases and 5 bases, in that order; junction bases with no gene match: 4. This CDR3 contains 12 residues. The germline CDR1 and CDR2 sequences are SQVTM and ANQGSEA.

This clonotype was counted between two and nine times. The chain has TRBV12-3 or TRBV12-4 and TRBJ1-2; tentative D call: TRBD1 (5 bases). Trimming cost V 6 bases and J 3 bases, with 11 bases left between them. The CDR3 consists of 13 residues. The CDR3 region has the DNA TGTGCCAGCAGCCCCCGGGGCTACTATGGCTACACCTTC. It is translated as CASSPRGYYGYTF.

The count of this clonotype is one. This chain links TRBV7-2 with TRBJ2-3; D remains unclear. There are 16 residues in the CDR3. V gave up 1 base and J gave up 2 bases, with 13 bases separating them. Per the germline V gene, CDR1 is SGHTA and CDR2 is FQGNSA. The CDR3 here is CASSLVLGPPTDTQYF. DNA for the CDR3: TGTGCCAGCAGCTTAGTATTAGGGCCGCCCACAGATACGCAGTATTTT.

This rearrangement joins TRBV29-1 to TRBJ2-2, with TRBD2 as a possible D gene (7 bases). The CDR3 has 15 amino acids. CDR1 and CDR2 from the germline V gene are SQVTM and ANQGSEA. Trimming left V 4 bases short and J 0 bases short, with 12 bases between. DNA of the CDR3: TGCAGCGTTGTTGGGGGGGACACGAACACCGGGGAGCTGTTTTTT. This encodes CSVVGGDTNTGELFF.

The chain carries TRBV6-5 and TRBJ1-1, with D perhaps matching TRBD1 (6 bases). With 5 bases removed from V and 4 bases from J, the gap between germline ends came to 14 bases. The CDR3 loop spans 14 amino acids. Per germline, CDR1 MNHEY and CDR2 SVGAGI. The CDR3 bases are TGTGCCAGCAGTCCACAGGGATCGAGCACTGAAGCTTTCTTT. Translation: CASSPQGSSTEAFF.

The chain has TRBV28 and TRBJ2-5; unclear D gene. Germline loops: CDR1 MDHEN, CDR2 SYDVKM. The CDR3 is 14 residues long. V was cut by 5 bases and J by 5 bases, with 15 bases left in between. The CDR3 sequence is CASSISTVRETQYF. The CDR3 DNA is TGTGCCAGCAGTATCTCGACTGTCCGGGAGACCCAGTACTTC.

This clonotype has a handful of counts. V is TRBV7-9 and J is TRBJ2-4; the D call may be TRBD1 or TRBD2 (5 bases each). V was trimmed by 5 bases and J by 3 bases, leaving 11 bases between them. The CDR3 totals 14 residues. The germline gives CDR1 SEHNR, CDR2 FQNEAQ (reference sequence). CDR3 sequence: CASSTQGVKNIQYF. The CDR3 DNA reads as TGTGCCAGCAGCACCCAGGGAGTCAAAAACATTCAGTACTTC.

Points on this clonotype: Compared with germline, one end of the junction differs, possibly owing to a read error. The CDR3 region is CASSLSLASASYEQYF. DNA of the CDR3: TGTGCTAGCAGCTTATCCCTTGCTAGCGCATCATACGAGCAGTACTTC. V and J are TRBV7-7 and TRBJ2-7; a possible D gene is TRBD2 (6 bases). The CDR3 is made up of 16 amino acids. Germline CDR1 reads SSHAT; CDR2 reads FNYEAQ (reference sequence).

The V gene is TRBV20-1, the J gene TRBJ2-3; TRBD1 or TRBD2 may be the D gene (5 bases each). The V end was cut by 8 bases, the J end by 2 bases, with 17 bases between. From germline, CDR1 is DFQATT and CDR2 SNEGSKA (reference sequence). This CDR3 region has 14 residues. The CDR3, as DNA: TGCAGTTCCCTCTTGGGGGTTAACACAGATACGCAGTATTTT. It encodes CSSLLGVNTDTQYF.

This clonotype was seen a handful of times. The chain recombines TRBV9 with TRBJ2-3; D uncertain. CDR3 length equals 14 residues. Between the trimmed V and J ends, which lost 4 bases and 6 bases, there was a span of 15 bases. Per the germline V gene, CDR1 is SGDLS and CDR2 is YYNGEE. The CDR3 DNA is TGTGCCAGCAGCCCTGGGAATTCGGCGGATACGCAGTATTTT. Its translation: CASSPGNSADTQYF.

CDR3: CSAKAGENTGELFF. The CDR3 DNA follows: TGCAGTGCTAAGGCGGGGGAGAACACCGGGGAGCTGTTTTTT. V and J are TRBV20-1 and TRBJ2-2, with 7 bases identical to TRBD2. V lost 4 bases and J lost 1; bases outside the gene matches: 3. Germline CDR1 is DFQATT and CDR2 is SNEGSKA (reference sequence). The CDR3 spans 14 residues.

The rearrangement joins TRBV29-1 to TRBJ2-3; D gene ambiguous. Germline V lookup: CDR1 SQVTM, CDR2 ANQGSEA. Trimming cost V 1 base and J 4 bases, with 15 bases left between them. The CDR3 length is 15 residues. The CDR3 sequence is CSVEVTGSTADTQYF. Here the CDR3 DNA reads TGCAGCGTTGAAGTAACCGGGTCGACGGCAGATACGCAGTATTTT.

This clonotype was detected only a few times. V and J are TRBV28 and TRBJ2-7; tentatively, D is TRBD2 (5 bases). Germline assignment: CDR1 MDHEN and CDR2 SYDVKM. Deletions cut 4 bases from V and 7 bases from J, with 11 bases between. The CDR3 has 12 amino acids. As DNA, the CDR3 is TGTGCCAGCAGTTCGGGGAGCATGGAGCAGTACTTC. It is translated as CASSSGSMEQYF.

This clonotype has more than one count but fewer than ten. The chain recombines TRBV20-1 with TRBJ1-2, with D possibly matching TRBD1 (5 bases). Germline-derived CDR1 and CDR2 are DFQATT and SNEGSKA (reference sequence). V was trimmed by 0 bases and J by 4 bases, leaving 15 bases between them. This CDR3 comprises 15 residues. In DNA, the CDR3 is TGCAGTGCTAGAGATCCCTCCGGGACGGTCTATGGCTACACCTTC. Translation: CSARDPSGTVYGYTF.

The rearrangement links TRBV7-9 to TRBJ1-1; TRBD1 might be the D (5 bases). V was cut by 2 bases and J by 0 bases, with 19 bases left in between. The CDR3 runs 18 residues. CDR1 and CDR2 from the germline V gene are SEHNR and FQNEAQ (reference sequence). The CDR3 is CASSLLGPTGGVNTEAFF. In nucleotides, the CDR3 is TGTGCCAGCAGCTTACTGGGACCCACGGGAGGAGTGAACACTGAAGCTTTCTTT. Based on the CDR3 plus reference TRBV7-9 and TRBJ1-1, the full variable domain is DTGVSQNPRHKITKRGQNVTFRCDPISEHNRLYWYRQTLGQGPEFLTYFQNEAQLEKSRLLSDRFSAERPKGSFSTLEIQRTEQGDSAMYLCASSLLGPTGGVNTEAFFGQGTRLTVV.